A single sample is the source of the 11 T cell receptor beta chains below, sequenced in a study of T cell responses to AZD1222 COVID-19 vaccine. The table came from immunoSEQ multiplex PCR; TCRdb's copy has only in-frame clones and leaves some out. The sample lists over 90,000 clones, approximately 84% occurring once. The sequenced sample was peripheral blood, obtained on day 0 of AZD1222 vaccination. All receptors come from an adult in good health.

The CDR3 region is CATGPFDGYTF. In nucleotides, the CDR3 is TGTGCCACCGGGCCGTTCGATGGCTACACCTTC. The V gene is TRBV28, the J gene TRBJ1-2; no definite D call. Germline V gives CDR1 MDHEN, CDR2 SYDVKM. Trimming took off 10 bases at V and 6 bases at J, with 12 bases between the two ends. This CDR3 has 11 residues.

The CDR3 DNA reads as TGTGCCAGCAGTTTACGAGAGGGGGCCTCCTATGGCTACACCTTC. Protein product: CASSLREGASYGYTF. The chain combines TRBV27 with TRBJ1-2, with TRBD1 identical over 7 bases. Germline-derived CDR1 and CDR2 are MNHEY and SMNVEV (reference sequence). This CDR3 is 15 amino acids long. Losses at the gene ends were 2 bases for V and 4 bases for J; bases not matched to a gene: 7.

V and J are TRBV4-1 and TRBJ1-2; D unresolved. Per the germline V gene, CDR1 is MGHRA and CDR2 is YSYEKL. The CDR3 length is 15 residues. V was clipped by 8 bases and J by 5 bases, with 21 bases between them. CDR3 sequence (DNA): TGCGCCAGCGCCTTGCTTGTGGCTGCCGGGTATGGCTACACCTTC. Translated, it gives CASALLVAAGYGYTF.

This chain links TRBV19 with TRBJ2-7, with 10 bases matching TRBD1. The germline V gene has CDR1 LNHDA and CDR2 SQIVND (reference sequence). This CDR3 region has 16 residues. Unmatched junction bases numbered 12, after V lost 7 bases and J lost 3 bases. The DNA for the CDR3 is TGTGCCAGTAAACGCCACGGGACAGGGGACTTCTACGAGCAGTACTTC. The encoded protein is CASKRHGTGDFYEQYF. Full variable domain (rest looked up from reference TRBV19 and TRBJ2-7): DGGITQSPKYLFRKEGQNVTLSCEQNLNHDAMYWYRQDPGQGLRLIYYSQIVNDFQKGDIAEGYSVSREKKESFPLTVTSAQKNPTAFYLCASKRHGTGDFYEQYFGPGTRLTVT.

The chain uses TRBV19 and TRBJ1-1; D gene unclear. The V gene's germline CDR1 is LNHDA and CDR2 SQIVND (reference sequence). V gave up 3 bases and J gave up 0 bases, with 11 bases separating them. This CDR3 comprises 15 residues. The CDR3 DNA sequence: TGTGCCAGTAGTATTCCCCGGACGGTGAACACTGAAGCTTTCTTT. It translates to CASSIPRTVNTEAFF.

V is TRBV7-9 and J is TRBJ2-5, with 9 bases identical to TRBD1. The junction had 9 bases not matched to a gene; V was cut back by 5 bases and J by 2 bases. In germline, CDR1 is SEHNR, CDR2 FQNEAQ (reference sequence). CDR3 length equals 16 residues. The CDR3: CASSPGTGYPQETQYF. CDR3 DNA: TGTGCCAGCAGCCCTGGGACAGGGTACCCGCAAGAGACCCAGTACTTC. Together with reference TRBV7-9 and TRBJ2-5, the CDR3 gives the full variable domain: DTGVSQNPRHKITKRGQNVTFRCDPISEHNRLYWYRQTLGQGPEFLTYFQNEAQLEKSRLLSDRFSAERPKGSFSTLEIQRTEQGDSAMYLCASSPGTGYPQETQYFGPGTRLLVL.

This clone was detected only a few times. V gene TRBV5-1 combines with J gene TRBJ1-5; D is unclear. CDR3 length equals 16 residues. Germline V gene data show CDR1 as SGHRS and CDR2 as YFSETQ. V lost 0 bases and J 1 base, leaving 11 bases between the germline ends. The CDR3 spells CASSLDPVSSNQPQHF. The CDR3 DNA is TGCGCCAGCAGCTTGGATCCAGTGTCGAGCAATCAGCCCCAGCATTTT.

The CDR3, as DNA: TGTGCCAGTAGTCCAACGCTCGGGACAGCCTTTTTCACTGAAGCTTTCTTT. Encoded protein: CASSPTLGTAFFTEAFF. The chain links TRBV19 to TRBJ1-1; TRBD1 matches 7 bases. This CDR3 is 17 amino acids long. The germline V gene has CDR1 LNHDA and CDR2 SQIVND (reference sequence). V shed 5 bases and J 4 bases; nucleotides not matched to a gene: 16.

CDR3 region: CASSLLAGANTGELFF. CDR3 DNA sequence: TGTGCCAGCAGCTTGCTAGCGGGGGCGAACACCGGGGAGCTGTTTTTT. The chain carries TRBV7-9 and TRBJ2-2, with 10 bases identical to TRBD2. The trim removed 3 bases at V and 0 bases at J, leaving 1 base unmatched. Germline CDR1 reads SEHNR; CDR2 reads FQNEAQ (reference sequence). The CDR3 covers 16 residues.

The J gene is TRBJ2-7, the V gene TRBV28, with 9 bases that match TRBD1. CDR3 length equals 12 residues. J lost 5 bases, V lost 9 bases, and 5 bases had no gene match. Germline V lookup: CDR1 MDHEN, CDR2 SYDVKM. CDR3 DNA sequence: TGTGCCAGTCGGGACAGGGTCCACGAGCAGTACTTC. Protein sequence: CASRDRVHEQYF.

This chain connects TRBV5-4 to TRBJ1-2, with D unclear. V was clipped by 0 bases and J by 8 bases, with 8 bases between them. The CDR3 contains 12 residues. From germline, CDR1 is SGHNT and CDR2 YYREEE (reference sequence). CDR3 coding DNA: TGTGCCAGCAGCTTGGACTACTGGGGCTACACCTTC. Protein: CASSLDYWGYTF.